Shown below are 26 T cell receptor beta chains from a single sample sequenced in a study of PD-1 blockade in classical Hodgkin lymphoma. Relapses following autologous stem cell transplantation were seen in all patients, with brentuximab vedotin exposure varying. Profiled with immunoSEQ multiplex PCR; TCRdb holds only in-frame clones, not every one. The sample consists of 20,000 to 25,000 clones, over 65% of them appearing once. The source was peripheral blood mononuclear cells (PBMCs), collected before the second cycle of nivolumab. Receptors originate from a human donor with classical Hodgkin lymphoma.

This clone was picked up a small number of times. This chain uses TRBV19 with TRBJ1-2; D gene unclear. Per germline, CDR1 LNHDA and CDR2 SQIVND (reference sequence). V gave up 1 base and J gave up 0 bases, with 6 bases separating them. CDR3 length equals 14 residues. CDR3 protein: CASSIGHTNYGYTF. The CDR3 DNA is TGTGCCAGTAGTATAGGCCATACTAACTATGGCTACACCTTC.

The chain recombines TRBV7-2 with TRBJ1-4; D is uncertain. The ends were cut back, 4 bases at V and 7 bases at J, with 13 bases in the middle. The CDR3 covers 14 residues. The V gene's germline CDR1 is SGHTA and CDR2 FQGNSA. Written as DNA, the CDR3 is TGTGCCAGCAGCTCCGACGGGGTCGCTGAAAAACTGTTTTTT. Translating it yields CASSSDGVAEKLFF.

The chain combines TRBV7-9 with TRBJ2-3; 7 positions agree with TRBD1. The trim removed 7 bases at V and 2 bases at J, leaving 6 bases unmatched. Per the germline V gene, CDR1 is SEHNR and CDR2 is FQNEAQ (reference sequence). The CDR3 extends over 14 amino acids. The CDR3 nucleotides read TGTGCCAGCAAGACCGGGACAGTCACAGATACGCAGTATTTT. Translated: CASKTGTVTDTQYF.

The CDR3 reads CASSPPTGLTDTQYF. The CDR3 DNA sequence: TGTGCCAGCAGCCCCCCCACGGGCCTCACAGATACGCAGTATTTT. V usage is TRBV13 and J usage is TRBJ2-3; no reliable D call. The V gene lost 5 bases and the J gene lost 2 bases, with 14 bases spanning the gap. Germline lookup yields CDR1 PRHDT and CDR2 FYEKMQ (reference sequence). The CDR3 runs 15 residues.

The chain uses TRBV19 and TRBJ1-4; D remains ambiguous. V dropped 4 bases and J dropped 3 bases, with 12 bases sitting between them. Per germline, CDR1 LNHDA and CDR2 SQIVND (reference sequence). The CDR3 sequence is 15 residues long. CDR3 DNA sequence: TGTGCCAGTAGTACCGCACGGTGGGCTAATGAAAAACTGTTTTTT. Amino acids: CASSTARWANEKLFF.

The rearrangement links TRBV4-3 to TRBJ2-2, with TRBD2 matching over 7 bases. Germline trimming cut 1 base from V and 5 bases from J; bases unmatched to any gene: 1. This CDR3 is 14 amino acids long. Germline CDR1 LGHNA, CDR2 YSLEER. The CDR3 nucleotides are TGCGCCAGCAGCCAAGTTAGCGGGACCGGGGAGCTGTTTTTT. This codes for CASSQVSGTGELFF.

This sequence joins TRBV7-2 and TRBJ2-1, with a tentative D call TRBD2 (6 bases). The V gene's germline CDR1 is SGHTA and CDR2 FQGNSA. This CDR3 region has 15 residues. V was shortened by 5 bases and J by 2 bases, with 13 bases between the two germline ends. CDR3 in amino acids: CASSHPEGPYNEQFF. CDR3 bases: TGTGCCAGCAGCCACCCGGAGGGGCCCTACAATGAGCAGTTCTTC.

The chain combines TRBV2 with TRBJ1-2; no clear D gene. Germline CDR1 and CDR2: SNHLY and FYNNEI. Trimming stripped 5 bases from V and 8 bases from J, with 15 bases between. The CDR3 spans 13 residues. CDR3 DNA sequence: TGTGCCAGCAGTTGGACCTTCCAAGGGGGCTACACCTTC. Amino acid sequence: CASSWTFQGGYTF.

The chain joins TRBV30 to TRBJ1-6; tentatively, D is TRBD1 (6 bases). CDR1 is GTSNPN, CDR2 SVGIG, per germline (reference sequence). This CDR3 is 14 amino acids long. Deletions cut 5 bases from V and 9 bases from J, with 17 bases between. The CDR3 nucleotides are TGTGCCTGGGCCGGACAGCTAGGGAGTTCACCCCTCCACTTT. Translating gives CAWAGQLGSSPLHF.

The chain couples TRBV19 to TRBJ1-3; 9 nucleotides align to TRBD1. J lost 3 bases, V lost 4 bases, and 1 base had no gene match. CDR3 size: 14 residues. Germline V gene lookup returns CDR1 LNHDA and CDR2 SQIVND (reference sequence). Here the CDR3 reads CASSRGQGGNTIYF. CDR3 DNA sequence: TGTGCCAGTAGTAGGGGACAGGGTGGAAACACCATATATTTT.

This chain connects TRBV6-5 to TRBJ1-6; tentative D call: TRBD1 (5 bases). The CDR3 is 15 residues long. V was clipped by 10 bases and J by 0 bases, with 13 bases between them. CDR1 is MNHEY, CDR2 SVGAGI, per germline. CDR3 sequence (DNA): TGTGCCACCAACAGGTCCCCCTCCTATAATTCACCCCTCCACTTT. Its translation is CATNRSPSYNSPLHF.

The rearrangement uses TRBV19 and TRBJ2-1, with D maybe TRBD2 (7 bases). Trimming stripped 6 bases from V and 9 bases from J, with 18 bases between. Looked up from germline, CDR1 is LNHDA and CDR2 is SQIVND (reference sequence). The CDR3 totals 14 residues. The CDR3 DNA reads TGTGCCAGTAGCATGGGATGGGGGGGCGGTGAGCAGTTCTTC. Its translation: CASSMGWGGGEQFF.

The chain recombines TRBV7-9 with TRBJ2-3, with D tentatively TRBD2 (5 bases). Germline CDR1 SEHNR, CDR2 FQNEAQ (reference sequence). Between the trimmed V and J ends, which lost 1 base and 1 base, there was a span of 9 bases. The CDR3 is 15 residues long. This CDR3 is CASSLVTTGTDTQYF. The CDR3 coding sequence is TGTGCCAGCAGCTTAGTGACTACCGGCACAGATACGCAGTATTTT.

This clone has only a few counts. The chain links TRBV4-2 to TRBJ1-1; a weak D match, TRBD1 (5 bases). The CDR3 consists of 14 residues. Trimming cost V 2 bases and J 6 bases, with 13 bases left between them. Germline CDR1 and CDR2: LGHNA and YNFKEQ. The CDR3 loop reads CASSQSSRDPEAFF. The CDR3 DNA is TGTGCCAGCAGCCAATCGTCGAGGGACCCTGAAGCTTTCTTT.

The J gene is TRBJ2-5, the V gene TRBV6-6; D is tentatively TRBD1 or TRBD2 (5 bases each). The CDR3 consists of 16 residues. The V gene's germline CDR1 is MNHNY and CDR2 SVGAGI (reference sequence). Trimming cost V 2 bases and J 4 bases, with 17 bases left between them. The CDR3 bases are TGTGCCAGCAGTTACACTAGGGACGGTCCCCGAGAGACCCAGTACTTC. Amino acid sequence: CASSYTRDGPRETQYF.

The chain couples TRBV9 to TRBJ2-7, with TRBD2 matching over 10 bases. V gave up 7 bases and J gave up 6 bases; unmatched junction bases: 4. In germline, CDR1 is SGDLS, CDR2 YYNGEE. CDR3 length: 12 amino acids. In nucleotides, the CDR3 is TGTGCCAGCGGTCTAGCGGGAGCCGAGCAGTACTTC. Translated, it gives CASGLAGAEQYF. The whole variable domain, filled in from reference TRBV9 and TRBJ2-7, reads DSGVTQTPKHLITATGQRVTLRCSPRSGDLSVYWYQQSLDQGLQFLIQYYNGEERAKGNILERFSAQQFPDLHSELNLSSLELGDSALYFCASGLAGAEQYFGPGTRLTVT.

This chain connects TRBV15 to TRBJ2-5, with 7 bases matching TRBD2. This CDR3 region has 14 residues. Unmatched junction bases numbered 6, after V lost 3 bases and J lost 5 bases. Germline V lookup: CDR1 LNHNV, CDR2 YYDKDF (reference sequence). CDR3 sequence: CATSRPGGGETQYF. The CDR3 nucleotides are TGTGCCACCAGCAGGCCGGGGGGAGGCGAGACCCAGTACTTC. The complete variable domain, with remaining parts taken from reference TRBV15 and TRBJ2-5, reads DAMVIQNPRYQVTQFGKPVTLSCSQTLNHNVMYWYQQKSSQAPKLLFHYYDKDFNNEADTPDNFQSRRPNTSFCFLDIRSPGLGDTAMYLCATSRPGGGETQYFGPGTRLLVL.

V is TRBV29-1 and J is TRBJ2-5, with D perhaps TRBD1 (6 bases). This CDR3 is 13 amino acids long. CDR1 and CDR2 (germline): SQVTM, ANQGSEA. V lost 6 bases and J 0 bases, leaving 11 bases between the germline ends. CDR3: CSVDREYQETQYF. Here the CDR3 DNA reads TGCAGCGTGGACAGAGAGTACCAAGAGACCCAGTACTTC.

The chain carries TRBV11-2 and TRBJ1-3; no reliable D call. The CDR3 extends over 15 amino acids. Looked up from germline, CDR1 is SGHAT and CDR2 is FQNNGV. Trimming cost V 4 bases and J 8 bases, with 18 bases left between them. CDR3 DNA: TGTGCCAGCAGCTCCCTATACACGGAGGTGGACACCATATATTTT. This translates into CASSSLYTEVDTIYF.

This sequence joins TRBV13 and TRBJ2-6; TRBD2 matches 8 bases. Germline V CDR1 and CDR2: PRHDT, FYEKMQ (reference sequence). This CDR3 comprises 16 residues. V gave up 10 bases and J gave up 2 bases; unmatched junction bases: 10. The CDR3 loop is CATAAGGGAGANVLTF. CDR3 in DNA: TGTGCCACCGCCGCGGGGGGAGGGGCTGGGGCCAACGTCCTGACTTTC.

The chain carries TRBV5-1 and TRBJ1-1; D is uncertain. Looked up from germline, CDR1 is SGHRS and CDR2 is YFSETQ. V was cut by 2 bases and J by 3 bases, with 8 bases left in between. The CDR3 has 13 amino acids. Here the CDR3 DNA reads TGCGCCAGCAGCTTAACGGATGACACTGAAGCTTTCTTT. It yields the protein CASSLTDDTEAFF.

The chain has TRBV6-1 and TRBJ2-7, with TRBD2 matching 11 bases. Germline CDR1 reads MNHNS; CDR2 reads SASEGT. V lost 4 bases, J lost 4 bases, and 6 bases stayed unmatched. The CDR3 is 15 residues long. The chain's CDR3 is CASSVTSGGLYEQYF. Here the CDR3 DNA reads TGTGCCAGCAGTGTAACTAGCGGGGGCCTTTACGAGCAGTACTTC.

The gene calls are TRBV5-1 and TRBJ2-7; 16 nucleotides line up with TRBD2. Germline loops: CDR1 SGHRS, CDR2 YFSETQ. The CDR3 is 17 amino acids. V shed 4 bases, J shed 2 bases, and the junction held 6 bases outside the gene matches. The CDR3 nucleotides are TGCGCCAGCAGCCACGGGACTAGCGGGAGGGTGGCCTACGAGCAGTACTTC. Protein sequence: CASSHGTSGRVAYEQYF.

The CDR3 DNA follows: TGTGCCAGCAGCTTACCACTAGCGGGGGGCTCGGAGACCCAGTACTTC. The encoded protein is CASSLPLAGGSETQYF. The V gene is TRBV11-2, the J gene TRBJ2-5, with 12 bases that match TRBD2. V was clipped by 2 bases and J by 5 bases; unmatched bases: 6. Per the germline V gene, CDR1 is SGHAT and CDR2 is FQNNGV. This CDR3 contains 16 residues.

The J gene is TRBJ2-7, the V gene TRBV27; TRBD2 is a possible D gene (7 bases). The CDR3 length is 13 residues. Trimming took off 8 bases at V and 0 bases at J, with 11 bases between the two ends. Germline V lookup: CDR1 MNHEY, CDR2 SMNVEV (reference sequence). The CDR3 DNA reads as TGTGCCAGCCTGGGGGGGCGCTCCTACGAGCAGTACTTC. Residues: CASLGGRSYEQYF.

The V and J genes are TRBV4-1 and TRBJ2-7; 7 bases map to TRBD1. The junction had 1 base not matched to a gene; V was cut back by 1 base and J by 1 base. Germline CDR1 MGHRA, CDR2 YSYEKL. The CDR3 has 14 amino acids. CDR3 nucleotide sequence: TGCGCCAGCAGCCAAGTGGGACAGTCCTACGAGCAGTACTTC. Translation: CASSQVGQSYEQYF.